The rows below give T cell receptor beta chains drawn from one sample of a study of blood T cell repertoires in COVID-19. Generated by immunoSEQ multiplex PCR, the TCRdb table keeps only in-frame clones and is missing some. The sample lists over 80,000 clones; about 80% were seen once. The sample comprised peripheral blood. Receptor source: a woman between 45 and 60 years old with acute or convalescent COVID-19. Each CDR3 is given without its conserved first and last residue. A row's size may be missing; if present it is once, few, many or a size class.

>.|13|TRBV3-1/TRBV3-2
ASSPNSGGTDTQY
>.|13|TRBV2
ASPNRGASGYGYT
>.|14|TRBV28
ASTLPGTNSGNTIY
>once|14|TRBV5-5
ASGPRDRGLDQPQH
>.|14|TRBV27
ASKTSGTQRTDTQY
>.|13|TRBV7-2
ASSSGGGGGETQY
>.|11|TRBV28
ASEYSTNYGYT
>.|11|TRBV5-1
ASSPGQGPEAF
>.|10|TRBV11-3
ASSLSGSEQF
>.|12|TRBV13
ASSPTGNNSPLH
>.|13|TRBV9
ASSVVDRGHTEAF
>few|14|TRBV21-1
ASSKVRARGRTEAF
>.|10|TRBV5-6
ASSRDFYEQY
>few|10|TRBV29-1
SVVPAYNEQF
>.|14|TRBV18
ASSPSGGDGLSEQF
>.|13|TRBV15
ATSSGGASYNEQF
>.|13|TRBV27
ASSLSSGGADGYT
>.|11|TRBV19
ASSMGSGSPLH
>.|12|TRBV19
ASSNQGFGTEAF
>.|13|TRBV10-3
AISEGQGMAYGYT
>.|12|TRBV6-5
ASILDEVVDTIY
>.|13|TRBV7-8
ASSKPGQGPYEQY
>.|11|TRBV6-4
ASSDREGEKLF
>.|13|TRBV30
AWRNAGQGHTEAF
>.|12|TRBV28
ASSVRKGQNEQY
>.|9|TRBV29-1
SVTASYEQY
>.|10|TRBV29-1
SVEGVNTEAF
>.|11|TRBV28
ASSLGFMQVAF
>.|13|TRBV19
ASSMRQGAYYGYT
>.|13|TRBV6-6
ASSLGQGGVTEAF
>.|15|TRBV7-2
ASSVREIFALNTEAF